One and the same sample provided the 9 T cell receptor beta chains below, sequenced in a study of human T cells and chemical hapten exposure. Time point reported: pre-sensitization, week 0. Documented treatment: therapeutic diphenylcyclopropenone sensitization with weekly scalp DPC. TCRdb re-called the RACE reads with MiXCR, one entry per CDR3 protein. The repertoire includes some 300,000 distinct CDR3 sequences, 5.5% of them detected once, and under 9.5% sits in the top ten. The starting material was whole blood, obtained in connection with sensitization to the hapten diphenylcyclopropenone (DPC). The receptor set was obtained from a woman between 18 and 29 years old with alopecia areata. Some clones in this sample may be carry-over from other donors' samples.

The J gene is TRBJ1-1, the V gene TRBV14, with D uncertain. The germline V and J ends were trimmed by 0 bases and 3 bases, with 5 bases remaining between them. Germline-derived CDR1 and CDR2 are SGHDN and FVKESK. CDR3 length equals 13 residues. Here the CDR3 DNA reads TGTGCCAGCAGCCAAGAGGTATACACTGAAGCTTTCTTT. Amino acid sequence: CASSQEVYTEAFF. Variable domain in full (rest from reference TRBV14 and TRBJ1-1): EAGVTQFPSHSVIEKGQTVTLRCDPISGHDNLYWYRRVMGKEIKFLLHFVKESKQDESGMPNNRFLAERTGGTYSTLKVQPAELEDSGVYFCASSQEVYTEAFFGQGTRLTVV.

Many counts were recorded for this clonotype. J is TRBJ2-4 and V is TRBV11-2; weak D call: TRBD1 (6 bases). Germline V gene sequence: CDR1 SGHAT, CDR2 FQNNGV. The CDR3 spans 14 residues. V shed 0 bases and J shed 5 bases, with 8 bases lying between them. The CDR3 DNA sequence: TGTGCCAGCAGCTTAGATAACAGGGAAAACATTCAGTACTTC. Its translation is CASSLDNRENIQYF. Filled out from reference TRBV11-2 and TRBJ2-4, the complete variable domain reads EAGVAQSPRYKIIEKRQSVAFWCNPISGHATLYWYQQILGQGPKLLIQFQNNGVVDDSQLPKDRFSAERLKGVDSTLKIQPAKLEDSAVYLCASSLDNRENIQYFGAGTRLSVL.

In this sample, this clonotype turned up a few times. The rearrangement links TRBV6-5 to TRBJ2-6; D tentatively reads TRBD1 or TRBD2 (5 bases each). Germline CDR1 and CDR2: MNHEY and SVGAGI. The CDR3 length is 19 residues. With 2 bases removed from V and 0 bases from J, the gap between germline ends came to 17 bases. CDR3 in amino acids: CASSYEGPSVGSGANVLTF. The CDR3 DNA reads TGTGCCAGCAGTTACGAGGGGCCCAGTGTCGGCTCTGGGGCCAACGTCCTGACTTTC.

This clonotype has a handful of counts. The rearrangement links TRBV6-2 or TRBV6-3 to TRBJ2-3; the D gene is possibly TRBD1 (5 bases). V was shortened by 5 bases and J by 5 bases, with 14 bases between the two germline ends. The CDR3 sequence is 14 residues long. CDR1 is MNHEY and CDR2 is SVGEGT in the germline V gene. The CDR3 DNA is TGTGCCAGCAGTGTCCTTCAACAGGTAGATACGCAGTATTTT. This sequence encodes CASSVLQQVDTQYF.

The J gene is TRBJ1-1, the V gene TRBV12-3 or TRBV12-4, with TRBD1 matching over 8 bases. CDR3 size: 15 residues. Germline trimming cut 1 base from V and 6 bases from J; bases unmatched to any gene: 7. CDR3 loop: CASSLGQGAGAEAFF. CDR3 DNA sequence: TGTGCCAGCAGTTTAGGGCAGGGGGCTGGGGCTGAAGCTTTCTTT.

This clonotype has ten or more counts. CDR3 sequence: CSATPNGLAGDEQFF. In nucleotides, the CDR3 is TGCAGTGCAACACCCAATGGACTAGCGGGGGATGAGCAGTTCTTC. The V and J genes are TRBV20-1 and TRBJ2-1; TRBD2 agrees at 13 bases. CDR1 and CDR2 (germline): DFQATT, SNEGSKA (reference sequence). The CDR3 covers 15 residues. With V trimmed by 6 bases and J by 8 bases, 10 bases remained unmatched.

The CDR3 is CASKTSWAGNTIYF. Here the CDR3 DNA reads TGTGCCAGCAAGACGTCCTGGGCTGGAAACACCATATATTTT. The V gene is TRBV6-5, the J gene TRBJ1-3; D is ambiguous. V was cut by 7 bases and J by 2 bases, with 12 bases left in between. The CDR3 runs to 14 residues. Germline CDR1 and CDR2: MNHEY and SVGAGI.

There are many counts of this clonotype. The chain carries TRBV6-2 or TRBV6-3 and TRBJ2-6, with D possibly being TRBD2 (5 bases). Deletions cut 4 bases from V and 0 bases from J, with 7 bases between. From germline, CDR1 is MNHEY and CDR2 SVGEGT. The CDR3 has 15 residues. CDR3 coding DNA: TGTGCCAGCAGTTTTGAGGGCTCTGGGGCCAACGTCCTGACTTTC. It yields the protein CASSFEGSGANVLTF.

This clonotype was observed at least ten times. The chain links TRBV6-2 or TRBV6-3 to TRBJ2-7, with D unclear. V was pared by 0 bases and J by 0 bases, with 9 bases between. The germline gives CDR1 MNHEY, CDR2 SVGEGT. CDR3 length: 15 amino acids. CDR3 sequence: CASSYSFRTSYEQYF. The CDR3 DNA reads as TGTGCCAGCAGTTACTCGTTCAGGACCTCCTACGAGCAGTACTTC.